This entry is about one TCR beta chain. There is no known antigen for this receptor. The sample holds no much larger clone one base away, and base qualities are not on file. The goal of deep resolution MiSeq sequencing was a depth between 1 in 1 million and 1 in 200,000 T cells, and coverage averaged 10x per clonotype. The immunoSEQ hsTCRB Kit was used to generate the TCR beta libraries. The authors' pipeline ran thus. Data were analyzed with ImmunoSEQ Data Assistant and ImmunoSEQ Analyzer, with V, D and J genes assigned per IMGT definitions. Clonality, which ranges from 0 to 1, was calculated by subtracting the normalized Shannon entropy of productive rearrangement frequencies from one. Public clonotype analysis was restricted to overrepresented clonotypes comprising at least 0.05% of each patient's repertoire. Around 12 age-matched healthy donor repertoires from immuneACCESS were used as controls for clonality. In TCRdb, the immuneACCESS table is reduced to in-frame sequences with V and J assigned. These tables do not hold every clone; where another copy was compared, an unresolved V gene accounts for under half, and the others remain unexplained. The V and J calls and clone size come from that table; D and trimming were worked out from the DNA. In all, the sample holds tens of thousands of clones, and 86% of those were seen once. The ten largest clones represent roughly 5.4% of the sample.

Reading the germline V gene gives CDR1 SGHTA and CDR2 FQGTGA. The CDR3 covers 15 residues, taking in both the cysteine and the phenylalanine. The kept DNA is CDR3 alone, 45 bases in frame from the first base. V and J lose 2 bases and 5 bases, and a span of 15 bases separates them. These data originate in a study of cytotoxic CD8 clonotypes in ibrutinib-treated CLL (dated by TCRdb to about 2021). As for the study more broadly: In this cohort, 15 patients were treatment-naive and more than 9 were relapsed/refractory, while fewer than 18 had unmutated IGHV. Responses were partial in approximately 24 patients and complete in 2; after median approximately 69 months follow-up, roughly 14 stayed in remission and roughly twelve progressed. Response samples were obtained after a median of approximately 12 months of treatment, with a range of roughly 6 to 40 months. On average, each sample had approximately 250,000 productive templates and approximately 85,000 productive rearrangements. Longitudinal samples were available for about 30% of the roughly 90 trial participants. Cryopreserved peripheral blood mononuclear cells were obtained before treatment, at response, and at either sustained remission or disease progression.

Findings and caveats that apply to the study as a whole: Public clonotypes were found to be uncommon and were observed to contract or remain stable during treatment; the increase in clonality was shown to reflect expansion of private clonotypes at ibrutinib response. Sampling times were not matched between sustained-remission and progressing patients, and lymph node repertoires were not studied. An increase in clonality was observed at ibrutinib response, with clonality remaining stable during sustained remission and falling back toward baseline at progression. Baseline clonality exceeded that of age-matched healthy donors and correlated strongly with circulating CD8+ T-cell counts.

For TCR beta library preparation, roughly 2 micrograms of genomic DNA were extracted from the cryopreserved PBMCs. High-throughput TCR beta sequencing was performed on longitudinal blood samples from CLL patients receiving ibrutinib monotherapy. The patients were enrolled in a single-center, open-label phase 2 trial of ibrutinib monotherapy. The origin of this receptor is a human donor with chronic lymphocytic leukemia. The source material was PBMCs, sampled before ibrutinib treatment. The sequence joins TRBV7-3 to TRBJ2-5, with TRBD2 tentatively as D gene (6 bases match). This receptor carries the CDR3 CASSLGAGSWETQYF. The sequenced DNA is TGTGCCAGCAGCTTAGGCGCCGGGAGCTGGGAGACCCAGTACTTC.